A single sample gave rise to the 11 T cell receptor beta chains below, sequenced in a study of control samples from healthy donors and cancer patients. Sequenced by immunoSEQ multiplex PCR; TCRdb stores in-frame clones only, minus some. The table records 80,000 to 85,000 clones, over 75% of them present only once. Source material: blood. Receptors were obtained from a woman between 45 and 65 years old in good health.

Of note for this clone: At the DNA level, this CDR3 is encoded by other sequences in the same sample as well. The chain uses TRBV20-1 and TRBJ2-7; D remains ambiguous. The CDR3 runs to 11 residues. The germline V gene encodes CDR1 DFQATT and CDR2 SNEGSKA (reference sequence). V gave up 6 bases and J gave up 0 bases, with 6 bases separating them. The CDR3 nucleotides read TGCAGTGCCCGCGACTCCTACGAGCAGTACTTC. As protein: CSARDSYEQYF.

The chain combines TRBV4-2 with TRBJ2-1, with 9 bases lining up with TRBD2. This CDR3 spans 14 amino acids. Germline V gene sequence: CDR1 LGHNA, CDR2 YNFKEQ. V gave up 5 bases and J gave up 7 bases; unmatched junction bases: 6. DNA for the CDR3: TGTGCCAGCAGCTTGGCGGGGGGGCCGAATGAGCAGTTCTTC. This translates into CASSLAGGPNEQFF.

The chain is built from TRBV5-4 and TRBJ2-1, with D possibly TRBD1 on 6 matching bases. The CDR3 runs to 16 residues. With 3 bases removed from V and 5 bases from J, the gap between germline ends came to 18 bases. Germline V CDR1 and CDR2: SGHNT, YYREEE (reference sequence). The CDR3 coding sequence is TGTGCCAGCAGCTCAACGACGACAGGCTCACACAATGAGCAGTTCTTC. Translation gives CASSSTTTGSHNEQFF.

CDR3 sequence (DNA): TGCAGCGTTAGGGACGACGTCGGGCAGCCCCAGCATTTT. Translated: CSVRDDVGQPQHF. J is TRBJ1-5 and V is TRBV29-1; TRBD1 might be the D (5 bases). Germline CDR1 is SQVTM and CDR2 is ANQGSEA. V lost 5 bases and J lost 7, with 15 bases in between. The CDR3 is made up of 13 amino acids.

J is TRBJ1-1 and V is TRBV7-2; no clear D. V was shortened by 2 bases and J by 5 bases, with 3 bases between the two germline ends. CDR3 length: 11 residues. Germline V gene lookup returns CDR1 SGHTA and CDR2 FQGNSA. CDR3 nucleotides: TGTGCCAGCAGCTTAATTACTGAAGCTTTCTTT. Translation: CASSLITEAFF.

As DNA, the CDR3 is TGTGCCAGCAGCGTAGGGCTTCGGGCAGATACGCAGTATTTT. Translated, it gives CASSVGLRADTQYF. This chain joins TRBV9 and TRBJ2-3; D ambiguous. Trimming shortened V by 0 bases and J by 4 bases, and 9 bases separated the two germline ends. The germline V gene encodes CDR1 SGDLS and CDR2 YYNGEE. The CDR3 extends over 14 amino acids.

This rearrangement joins TRBV18 to TRBJ2-4; D is ambiguous. The CDR3 loop spans 16 amino acids. Germline-derived CDR1 and CDR2 are KGHSH and LQKENI. V dropped 0 bases and J dropped 0 bases, with 9 bases sitting between them. The CDR3 sequence is CASSPPQALAKNIQYF. CDR3 coding DNA: TGTGCCAGCTCACCACCGCAGGCGTTAGCCAAAAACATTCAGTACTTC. The complete variable domain, with remaining parts taken from reference TRBV18 and TRBJ2-4, reads NAGVMQNPRHLVRRRGQEARLRCSPMKGHSHVYWYRQLPEEGLKFMVYLQKENIIDESGMPKERFSAEFPKEGPSILRIQQVVRGDSAAYFCASSPPQALAKNIQYFGAGTRLSVL.

V gene TRBV20-1 combines with J gene TRBJ2-3; 9 bases agree with TRBD2. The germline gives CDR1 DFQATT, CDR2 SNEGSKA (reference sequence). This CDR3 comprises 15 residues. V dropped 3 bases and J dropped 4; count of bases not matched to a gene: 8. DNA for the CDR3: TGCAGTGCTAGTGAAGGCGGGGGGGGCGCAGATACGCAGTATTTT. Amino acid sequence: CSASEGGGGADTQYF.

The J gene is TRBJ1-1, the V gene TRBV11-2; D possibly corresponds to TRBD1 (6 bases). Trimming shortened V by 5 bases and J by 4 bases, and 14 bases separated the two germline ends. From germline, CDR1 is SGHAT and CDR2 FQNNGV. The CDR3 totals 14 residues. The CDR3 is CASSILGGSTEAFF. CDR3 in DNA: TGTGCCAGCAGCATCCTAGGGGGGTCCACTGAAGCTTTCTTT.

The table lists this clone with a few counts. J is TRBJ2-2 and V is TRBV30, with D perhaps being TRBD1 or TRBD2 (5 bases each). The CDR3 has 17 amino acids. V lost 3 bases and J 0 bases, leaving 17 bases between the germline ends. Germline V gene data show CDR1 as GTSNPN and CDR2 as SVGIG (reference sequence). The DNA of the CDR3 is TGTGCCTGGAGAAGAGGACACCTAGCCGCGAACACCGGGGAGCTGTTTTTT. This encodes CAWRRGHLAANTGELFF.

There are a few counts of this clone. The chain couples TRBV6-2 or TRBV6-3 to TRBJ1-1; D perhaps matches TRBD1 (5 bases). Germline V gene sequence: CDR1 MNHEY, CDR2 SVGEGT. This CDR3 is built from 13 residues. The V end lost 3 bases, the J end lost 4 bases, and 9 bases lay between the germline ends. The CDR3 loop reads CASSYTRGTEAFF. CDR3 nucleotide sequence: TGTGCCAGCAGTTATACGAGGGGCACTGAAGCTTTCTTT.